This entry is about one TCR beta chain. These data belong to a study of T cell changes during pregnancy in multiple sclerosis. CDR3 length equals 14 residues. Per the germline V gene, CDR1 is MNHNS and CDR2 is SASEGT. Unmatched junction bases numbered 3, after V lost 1 base and J lost 4 bases. TCRdb keeps only in-frame clones here, not all; method: immunoSEQ multiplex PCR. Among more than 50,000 clones listed, roughly nine tenths were seen once. Sequencing used CD4+ T cells from peripheral blood mononuclear cells, obtained after pregnancy. The origin of this receptor is a female donor in good health, enrolled as a control in a pregnancy study. The chain couples TRBV6-1 to TRBJ1-1; 7 bases match TRBD1. Written as DNA, the CDR3 is TGTGCCAGCAGTGAAGTCGGGACAGCCACTGAAGCTTTCTTT. This gives the protein CASSEVGTATEAFF.